This section outlines one T cell receptor beta chain sequence together with its context. A single base separates this from a much larger clone, so it may be a read error. V gave up 0 bases and J gave up 2 bases, with 0 bases separating them. CDR1 is LGHNA and CDR2 is YNFKEQ in the germline V gene. The CDR3 is 12 amino acids. The data originate from a study of beta chain features in type 1 diabetes. Investigators reverse transcribed all isolated RNA, so they sequenced expressed TCRB transcripts. Assay: immunoSEQ multiplex PCR; the TCRdb copy retains only in-frame clones and omits some. The sample gives about 150,000 clones, over 8.5% of which show up once; approximately 2% is in the top ten.

The rearrangement joins TRBV4-2 to TRBJ2-3; D gene uncertain. The sequencing input was central memory CD4+ T cells from blood. The clonotype originates from a man younger than 30 in good health. The CDR3 protein is CASSQDTDTQYF. DNA of the CDR3: TGTGCCAGCAGCCAAGACACAGATACGCAGTATTTT.